This T cell receptor beta chain stems from a study of T cells in Graves' hyperthyroidism and ophthalmopathy. This clonotype occurred a few times. Its antigen remains unknown. The CDR3 consists of 16 residues. In germline, CDR1 is MNHEY, CDR2 SVGAGI. With 6 bases clipped from V and 4 bases from J, the junction kept 10 bases outside the gene matches. From RNA transcripts, TCR beta CDR3 regions were amplified. HTBI primers were used for first-round RT-PCR of the TCR CDR3. TCRdb passed the multiplex PCR reads through MiXCR, listing each CDR3 protein once. The sample has around 400,000 distinct CDR3 sequences, around 25% seen once; the top ten hold about 73%. Findings and limits, study-wide: Researchers report that a 13 V-J model separated ophthalmopathy from stable hyperthyroidism. Also found in blood were most expanded thyroid clonotypes above 0.001.

The chain carries TRBV6-5 and TRBJ1-1; 11 nucleotides line up with TRBD1. Sequencing was done on a sample of blood. The receptor's source is a man aged 50-60 years with Graves' hyperthyroidism. CDR3 region: CASRYLAGTGGTEAFF. The CDR3 DNA reads as TGTGCCAGCAGATACCTTGCCGGGACAGGGGGCACTGAAGCTTTCTTT.